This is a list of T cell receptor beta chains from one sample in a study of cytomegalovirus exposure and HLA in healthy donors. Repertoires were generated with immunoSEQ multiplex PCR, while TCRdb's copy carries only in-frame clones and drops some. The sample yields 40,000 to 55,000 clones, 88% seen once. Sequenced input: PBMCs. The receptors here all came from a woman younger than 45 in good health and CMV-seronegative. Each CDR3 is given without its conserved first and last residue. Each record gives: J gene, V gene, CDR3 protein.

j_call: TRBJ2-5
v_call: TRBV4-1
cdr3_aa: ASSQLGTSGRAGQETQY

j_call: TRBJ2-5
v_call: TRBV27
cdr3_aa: ASSPPDRTDMQETQY

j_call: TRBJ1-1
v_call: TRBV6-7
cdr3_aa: ASSPRQGWNTEAF

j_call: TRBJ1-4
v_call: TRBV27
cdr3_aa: ASSEQGAGEKLF

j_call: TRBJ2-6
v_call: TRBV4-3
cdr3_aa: ASSQDRGSGANVLT

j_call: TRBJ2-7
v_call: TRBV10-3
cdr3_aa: AISVSDYEQY

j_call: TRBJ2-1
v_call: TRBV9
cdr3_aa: ASSVVTGEGEQF

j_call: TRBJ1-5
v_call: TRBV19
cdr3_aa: ASSLPHQPQH

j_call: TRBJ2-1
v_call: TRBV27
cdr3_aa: ASSRLAGYNEQF

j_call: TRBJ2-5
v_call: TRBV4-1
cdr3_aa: ASSQDRGTGGRETQY

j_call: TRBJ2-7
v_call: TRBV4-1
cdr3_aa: ASSLHLADRYEQY

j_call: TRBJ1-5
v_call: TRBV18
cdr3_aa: ASSPTGSGQAGQPQH

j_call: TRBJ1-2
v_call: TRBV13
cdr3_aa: ASRLGLGLANYGYT

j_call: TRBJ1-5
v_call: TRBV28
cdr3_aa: ASSNRGQGNQPQH

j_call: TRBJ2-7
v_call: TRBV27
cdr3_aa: ASSSRGREQY

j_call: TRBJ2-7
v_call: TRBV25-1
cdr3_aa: ARPGQALGLAIYEQY

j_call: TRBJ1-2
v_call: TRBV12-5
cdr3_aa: ASGLASYVDSGGGDYGYT

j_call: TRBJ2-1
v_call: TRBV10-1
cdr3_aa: ASPSRPSRGLFYNEQF

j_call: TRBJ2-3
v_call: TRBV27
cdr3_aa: ASSIGRSTDTQY

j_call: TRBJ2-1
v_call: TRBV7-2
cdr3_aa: ASSLRLAGEREQF

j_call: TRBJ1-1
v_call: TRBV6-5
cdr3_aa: ASSSRGRNTEAF

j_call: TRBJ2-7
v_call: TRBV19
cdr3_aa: ASSRQTSGIYEQY

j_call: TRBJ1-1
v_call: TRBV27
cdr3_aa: ASGSYTTGVTEAF

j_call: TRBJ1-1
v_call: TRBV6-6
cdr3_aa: ASRTDTPRRNTEAF

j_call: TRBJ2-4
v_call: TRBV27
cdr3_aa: ASSAWTGSKNIQY

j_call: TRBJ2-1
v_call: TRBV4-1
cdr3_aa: ASSHGLVRDNEQF

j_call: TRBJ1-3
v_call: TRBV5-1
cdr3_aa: ASSSHPGGTGNTIY

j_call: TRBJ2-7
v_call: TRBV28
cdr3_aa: ASSLLQGLTYEQY

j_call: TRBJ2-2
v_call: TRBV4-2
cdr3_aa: ASSQELAGGSWGELF

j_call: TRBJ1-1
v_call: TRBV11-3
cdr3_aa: ASSFLAGASAF

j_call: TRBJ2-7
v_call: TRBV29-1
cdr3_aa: SASTGGISYEQY

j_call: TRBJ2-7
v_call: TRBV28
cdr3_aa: ASSVLTSGTYEQY

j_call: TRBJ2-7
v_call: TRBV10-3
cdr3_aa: AISPRGESSYEQY

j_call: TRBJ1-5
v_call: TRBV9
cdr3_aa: ASSVGRNNQPQH

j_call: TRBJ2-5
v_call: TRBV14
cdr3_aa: ASSKKIVAVYPTKETQY

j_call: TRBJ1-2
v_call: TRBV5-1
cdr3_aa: ASRGGASRFGGYT

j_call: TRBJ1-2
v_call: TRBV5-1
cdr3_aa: ASSSSGEKH

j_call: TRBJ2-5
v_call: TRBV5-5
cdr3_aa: ASRPRDRGLNQETQY

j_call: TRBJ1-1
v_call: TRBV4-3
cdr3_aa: ASSQLQEVRDRASKGQGF

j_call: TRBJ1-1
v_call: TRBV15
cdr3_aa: ATSRDSETGGAAF

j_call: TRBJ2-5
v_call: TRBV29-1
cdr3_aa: SGRDRGPGETQY

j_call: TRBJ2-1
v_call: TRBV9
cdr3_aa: ASSVSYNEQF

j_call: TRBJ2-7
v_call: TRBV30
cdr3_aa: AWKHVAGVSYEQY

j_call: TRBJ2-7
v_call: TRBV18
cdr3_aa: ASSPPRLAGGREQY

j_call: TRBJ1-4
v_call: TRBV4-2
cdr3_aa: ASSQDPFGGGEKLF

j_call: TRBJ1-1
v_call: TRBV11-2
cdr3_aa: ASSGEINTEAF

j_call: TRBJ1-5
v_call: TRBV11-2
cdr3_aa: ASSSTGQHNQPQH

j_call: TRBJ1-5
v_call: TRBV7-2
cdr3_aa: ASSLGAGRMINQPQH